This record looks at one T cell receptor (beta chain) sequence and its context. The sample comes from a study of cytomegalovirus exposure and HLA in healthy donors. From germline, CDR1 is MDHEN and CDR2 SYDVKM. Trimming cost V 9 bases and J 9 bases, with 15 bases left between them. The CDR3 covers 12 residues. A multiplex PCR was run with 60 Vbeta primers and 13 Jbeta primers. Measured with immunoSEQ multiplex PCR; TCRdb has only the in-frame clones, and not every one. Of around 150,000 clones detected, 82% appear once; the ten largest clones hold about 5.2%. The source of this sequence is a man aged 25-40 years in good health and CMV-seropositive. The chain couples TRBV28 to TRBJ2-1; possible D gene TRBD1, 6 bases. What was sequenced was PBMCs. The DNA of the CDR3 is TGTGCCAGTTACAGGGAGTACGGTGAGCAGTTCTTC. As protein: CASYREYGEQFF.